These T cell receptor beta chains were read from a single sample in a study of T-cell reconstitution after alpha-beta-depleted transplantation in children. TCRdb reprocessed the PCR reads via MiXCR and lists one record per CDR3 protein. This table holds roughly 570,000 distinct CDR3 sequences, approximately 30% found once. The sample consisted of PBMCs, taken before TCRalphabeta/CD19-depleted stem cell transplant. The receptors were sampled from a boy under three years old with Wiskott-Aldrich syndrome, due to receive a stem cell transplant. CDR3s include the opening cysteine and the closing phenylalanine or tryptophan.

CDR3aa	v_gene	j_gene
CASSLTGQGNTIYF	TRBV27	TRBJ1-3
CASSAQGGTNEKLFF	TRBV5-1	TRBJ1-4
CASRGPAGSSYNEQFF	TRBV12-3/TRBV12-4	TRBJ2-1
CSVGGLGTSIFF	TRBV29-1	TRBJ2-7
CASRQGVGDEQFF	TRBV6-1	TRBJ2-1
CASSPWTGPDTEAFF	TRBV18	TRBJ1-1
CASSPREAGANVLTF	TRBV12-3/TRBV12-4	TRBJ2-6
CASSYSYRGSNYGYTF	TRBV6-5	TRBJ1-2
CSVAGPPLHF	TRBV29-1	TRBJ1-6
CASSLPSGRAHNEQFF	TRBV7-9	TRBJ2-1
CASSPQVRETQYF	TRBV18	TRBJ2-5
CASMSRAATGELFF	TRBV3-1	TRBJ2-2
CASSRPGGSKDEQYF	TRBV5-1	TRBJ2-7
CAWSVQEGPLVEQYF	TRBV30	TRBJ2-7
CASSLGLGTGRPSSYEQYF	TRBV5-1	TRBJ2-7